This TCR beta chain is drawn from a study of T cells of healthy individuals (dated by TCRdb to 2017 to 2018). Library preparation employed 5' RACE. TCRdb lists the instrument as Illumina MiSeq. TCRdb reanalyzed the raw reads on its own, using fastp at Q25 for trimming and MiXCR for clone calling, and kept in-frame beta chains. For every CDR3 protein sequence, its rows merge into one entry that carries the most common genes and DNA. A total of about 82,000 distinct CDR3 sequences appear in this sample, more than 5% of them only once. The top ten clonotypes cover roughly 7.1% of the sample. The germline V gene gives CDR1 as LGHNA and CDR2 as YSLEER. Including cysteine and phenylalanine, the CDR3 has 15 amino acids. Of all the DNA, just the CDR3 is kept, 45 bases in frame from base 1. From V the trimming removes 2 bases and from J it removes 4 bases, while the gene matches leave 3 bases of the junction unaccounted for.

The table lists this clonotype with many counts. It has no known antigen specificity. Base quality data are lacking; no much larger clone is found one base away. The sequence is built from TRBV4-3 and TRBJ2-1, with 9 bases in between that match TRBD2. The receptor was derived from a female donor in good health. At the DNA level, the sequence is TGCGCCAGCAGCCAAACTAGCGGGTTATACAATGAGCAGTTCTTC. This yields the protein CASSQTSGLYNEQFF.